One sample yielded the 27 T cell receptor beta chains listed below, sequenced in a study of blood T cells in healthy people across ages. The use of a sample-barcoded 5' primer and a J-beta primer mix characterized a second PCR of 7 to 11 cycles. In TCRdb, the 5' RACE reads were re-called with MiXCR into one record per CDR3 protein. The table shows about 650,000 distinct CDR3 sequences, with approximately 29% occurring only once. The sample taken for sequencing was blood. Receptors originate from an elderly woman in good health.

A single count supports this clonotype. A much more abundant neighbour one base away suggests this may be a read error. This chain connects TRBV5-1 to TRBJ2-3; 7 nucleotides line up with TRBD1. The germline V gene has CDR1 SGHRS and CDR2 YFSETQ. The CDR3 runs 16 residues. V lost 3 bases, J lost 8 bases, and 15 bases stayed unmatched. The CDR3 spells CASSSGDSGGGGTQYF. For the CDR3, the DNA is TGCGCCAGCAGCTCAGGGGACAGTGGAGGTGGAGGTACGCAGTATTTT.

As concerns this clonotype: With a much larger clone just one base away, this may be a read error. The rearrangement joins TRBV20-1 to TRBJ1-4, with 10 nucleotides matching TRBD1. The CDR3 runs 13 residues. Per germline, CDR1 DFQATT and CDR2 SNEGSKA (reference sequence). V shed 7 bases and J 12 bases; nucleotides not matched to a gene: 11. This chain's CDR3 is CSVAGTGAKQLFF. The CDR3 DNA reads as TGCAGTGTTGCCGGGACAGGGGCTAAACAACTGTTTTTT.

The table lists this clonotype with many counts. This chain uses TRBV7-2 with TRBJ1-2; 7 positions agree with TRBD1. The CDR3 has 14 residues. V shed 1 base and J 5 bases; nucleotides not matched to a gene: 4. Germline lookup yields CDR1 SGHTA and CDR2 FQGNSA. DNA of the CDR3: TGTGCCAGCAGCTTAGGACAGGGACCGTATGGCTACACCTTC. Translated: CASSLGQGPYGYTF.

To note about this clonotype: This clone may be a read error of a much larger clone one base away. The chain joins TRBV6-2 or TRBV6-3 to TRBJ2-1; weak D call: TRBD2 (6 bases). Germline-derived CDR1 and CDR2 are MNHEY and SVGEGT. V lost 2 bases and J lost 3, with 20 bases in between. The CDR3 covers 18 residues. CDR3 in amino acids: CASSYELSTGDVYNEQFF. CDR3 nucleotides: TGTGCCAGCAGTTACGAGTTATCAACGGGGGACGTCTACAATGAGCAGTTCTTC.

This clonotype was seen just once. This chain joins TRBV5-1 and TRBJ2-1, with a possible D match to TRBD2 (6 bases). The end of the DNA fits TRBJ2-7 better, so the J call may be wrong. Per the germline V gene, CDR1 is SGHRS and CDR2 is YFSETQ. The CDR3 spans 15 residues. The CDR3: CASMGGALPHNEQYF. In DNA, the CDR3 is TGCGCCAGCATGGGGGGAGCTTTACCGCACAATGAGCAGTACTTC.

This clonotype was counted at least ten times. CDR3 region: CAITNLNTEAFF. The CDR3 nucleotides are TGTGCCATCACCAACTTGAACACTGAAGCTTTCTTT. This chain uses TRBV10-3 with TRBJ1-1; no reliable D call. The CDR3 runs 12 residues. Germline V gene sequence: CDR1 ENHRY, CDR2 SYGVKD. V lost 7 bases and J lost 0, with 6 bases in between.

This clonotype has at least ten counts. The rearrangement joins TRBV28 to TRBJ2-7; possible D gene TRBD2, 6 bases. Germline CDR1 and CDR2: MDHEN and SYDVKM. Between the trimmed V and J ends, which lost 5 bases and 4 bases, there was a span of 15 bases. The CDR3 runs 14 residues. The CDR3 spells CASSVAASGYEQYF. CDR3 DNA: TGTGCCAGCAGTGTAGCGGCCTCCGGGTACGAGCAGTACTTC.

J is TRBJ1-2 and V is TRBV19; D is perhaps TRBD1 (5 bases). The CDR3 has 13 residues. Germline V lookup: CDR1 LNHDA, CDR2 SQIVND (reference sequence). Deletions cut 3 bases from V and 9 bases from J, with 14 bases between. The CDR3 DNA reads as TGTGCCAGTAGTATTACCGGGACTATGAGCTACACCTTC. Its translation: CASSITGTMSYTF.

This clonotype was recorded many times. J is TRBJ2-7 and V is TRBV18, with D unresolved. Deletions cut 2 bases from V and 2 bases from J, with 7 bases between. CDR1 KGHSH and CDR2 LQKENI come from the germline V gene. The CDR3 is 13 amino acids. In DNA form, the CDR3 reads TGTGCCAGCTCACCAGGGCCCACCTACGAGCAGTACTTC. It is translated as CASSPGPTYEQYF.

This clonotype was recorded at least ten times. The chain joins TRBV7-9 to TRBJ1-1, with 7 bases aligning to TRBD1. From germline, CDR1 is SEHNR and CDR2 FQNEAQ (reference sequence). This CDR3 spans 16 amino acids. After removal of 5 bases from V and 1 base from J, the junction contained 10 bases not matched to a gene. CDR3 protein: CASSHPRQGPNTEAFF. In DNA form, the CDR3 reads TGTGCCAGCAGCCATCCTCGACAGGGCCCGAACACTGAAGCTTTCTTT.

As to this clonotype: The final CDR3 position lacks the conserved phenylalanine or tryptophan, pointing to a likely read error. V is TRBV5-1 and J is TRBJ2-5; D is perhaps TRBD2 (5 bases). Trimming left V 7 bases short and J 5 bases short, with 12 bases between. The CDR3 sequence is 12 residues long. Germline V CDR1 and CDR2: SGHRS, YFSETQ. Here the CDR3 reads CASRGDAETQYV. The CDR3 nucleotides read TGCGCCAGCCGGGGAGATGCGGAGACCCAGTACGTC.

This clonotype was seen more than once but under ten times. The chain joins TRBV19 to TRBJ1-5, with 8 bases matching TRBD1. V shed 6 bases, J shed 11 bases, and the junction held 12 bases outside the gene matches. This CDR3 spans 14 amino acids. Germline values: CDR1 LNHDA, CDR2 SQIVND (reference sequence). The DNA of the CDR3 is TGTGCCAGTAGCTCGGACAGGGAAGGTACGGCCCAGCATTTT. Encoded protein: CASSSDREGTAQHF.

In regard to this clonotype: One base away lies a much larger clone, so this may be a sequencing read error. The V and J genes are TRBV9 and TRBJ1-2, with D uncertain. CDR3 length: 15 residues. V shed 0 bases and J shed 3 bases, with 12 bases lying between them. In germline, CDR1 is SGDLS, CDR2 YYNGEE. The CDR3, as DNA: TGTGCCAGCAGCGTAGAGGCTCGGAGGGACTATGGCTACACCTTC. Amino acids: CASSVEARRDYGYTF.

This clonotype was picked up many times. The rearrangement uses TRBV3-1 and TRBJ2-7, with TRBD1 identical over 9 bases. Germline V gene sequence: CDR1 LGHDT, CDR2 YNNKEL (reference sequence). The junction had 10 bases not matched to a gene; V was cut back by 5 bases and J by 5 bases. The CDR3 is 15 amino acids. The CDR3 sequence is CASSEGGTGIDEQYF. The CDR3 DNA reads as TGTGCCAGCAGCGAGGGGGGGACAGGGATAGACGAGCAGTACTTC.

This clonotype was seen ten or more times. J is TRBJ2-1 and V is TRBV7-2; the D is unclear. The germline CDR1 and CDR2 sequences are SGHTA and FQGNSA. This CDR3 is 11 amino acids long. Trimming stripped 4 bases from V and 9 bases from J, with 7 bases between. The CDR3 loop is CASSSVGEQFF. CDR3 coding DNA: TGTGCCAGCAGCTCGGTAGGTGAGCAGTTCTTC.

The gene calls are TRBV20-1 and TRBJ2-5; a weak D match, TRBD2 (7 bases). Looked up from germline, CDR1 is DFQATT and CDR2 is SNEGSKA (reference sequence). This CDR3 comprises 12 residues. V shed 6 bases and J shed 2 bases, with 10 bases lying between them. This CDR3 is CSAGGLQETQYF. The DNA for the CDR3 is TGCAGTGCGGGGGGGCTACAAGAGACCCAGTACTTC.

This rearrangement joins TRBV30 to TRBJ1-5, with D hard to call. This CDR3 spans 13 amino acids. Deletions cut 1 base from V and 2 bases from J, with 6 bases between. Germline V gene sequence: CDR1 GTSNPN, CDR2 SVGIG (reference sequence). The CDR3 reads CAWSGKGNQPQHF. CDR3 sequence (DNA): TGTGCCTGGAGTGGGAAGGGCAATCAGCCCCAGCATTTT.

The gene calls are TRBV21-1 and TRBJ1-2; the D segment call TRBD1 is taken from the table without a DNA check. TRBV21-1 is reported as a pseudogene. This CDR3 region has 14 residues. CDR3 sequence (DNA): TGTGCCCGCAGCCCAACGACAGACCCTAATGGCTACACCTTC. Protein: CARSPTTDPNGYTF.

This CDR3 is CATASGGGNTIYF. The CDR3 DNA sequence: TGTGCCACCGCCTCAGGGGGCGGAAACACCATATATTTT. The chain couples TRBV6-5 to TRBJ1-3; TRBD1 matches 8 bases. Germline lookup yields CDR1 MNHEY and CDR2 SVGAGI. V shed 10 bases, J shed 4 bases, and the junction held 6 bases outside the gene matches. This CDR3 is 13 amino acids long.

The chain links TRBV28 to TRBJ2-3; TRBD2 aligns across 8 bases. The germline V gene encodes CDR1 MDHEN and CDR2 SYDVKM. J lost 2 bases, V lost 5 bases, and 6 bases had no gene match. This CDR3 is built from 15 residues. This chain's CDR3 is CASSRGTSPTDTQYF. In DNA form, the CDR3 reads TGTGCCAGCAGTCGGGGGACTAGTCCCACAGATACGCAGTATTTT.

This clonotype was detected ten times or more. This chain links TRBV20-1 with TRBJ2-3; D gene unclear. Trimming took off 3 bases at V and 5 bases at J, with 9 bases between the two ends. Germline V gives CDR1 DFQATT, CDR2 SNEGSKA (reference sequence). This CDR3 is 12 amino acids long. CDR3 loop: CSARPQGDTQYF. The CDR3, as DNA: TGCAGTGCTAGGCCGCAAGGAGATACGCAGTATTTT.

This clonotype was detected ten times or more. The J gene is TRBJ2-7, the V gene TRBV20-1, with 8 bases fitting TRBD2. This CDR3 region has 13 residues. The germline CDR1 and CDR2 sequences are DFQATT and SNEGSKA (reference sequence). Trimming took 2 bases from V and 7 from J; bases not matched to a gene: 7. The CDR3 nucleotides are TGCAGTGCTAGAAAAAGCGGGGGAGGAGAGCAGTACTTC. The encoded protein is CSARKSGGGEQYF.

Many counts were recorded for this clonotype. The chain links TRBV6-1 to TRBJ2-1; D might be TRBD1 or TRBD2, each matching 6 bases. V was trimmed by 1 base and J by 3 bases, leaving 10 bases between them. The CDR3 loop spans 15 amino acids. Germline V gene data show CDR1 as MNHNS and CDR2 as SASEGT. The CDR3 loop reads CASSEGGADYNEQFF. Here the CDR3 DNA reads TGTGCCAGCAGTGAAGGGGGGGCTGACTACAATGAGCAGTTCTTC.

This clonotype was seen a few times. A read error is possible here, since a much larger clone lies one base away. The CDR3 sequence: CASSLSSGGMGGTEAFF. CDR3 coding DNA: TGCGCCAGCAGCTTGTCTTCCGGAGGAATGGGGGGCACTGAAGCTTTCTTT. This chain joins TRBV5-1 and TRBJ1-1, with D perhaps TRBD1 (5 bases). Germline V lookup: CDR1 SGHRS, CDR2 YFSETQ. CDR3 length: 17 residues. Trimming removed 1 base at V and 4 bases at J, with 20 bases between.

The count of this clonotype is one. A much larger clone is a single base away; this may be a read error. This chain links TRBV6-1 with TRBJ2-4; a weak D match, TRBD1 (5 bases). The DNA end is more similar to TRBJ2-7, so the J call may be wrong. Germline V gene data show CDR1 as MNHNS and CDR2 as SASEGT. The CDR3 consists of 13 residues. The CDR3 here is CASREGVHYEQYF. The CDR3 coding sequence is TGTGCCAGCAGGGAAGGGGTCCACTACGAGCAGTACTTC.

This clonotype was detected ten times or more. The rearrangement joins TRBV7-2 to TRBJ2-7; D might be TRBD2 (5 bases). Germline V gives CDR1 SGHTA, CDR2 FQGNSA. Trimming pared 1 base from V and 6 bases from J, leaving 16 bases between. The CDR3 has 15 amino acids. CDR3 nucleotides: TGTGCCAGCAGCTTAGATTCCCCGGGGTTGGGCGAGCAGTACTTC. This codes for CASSLDSPGLGEQYF.

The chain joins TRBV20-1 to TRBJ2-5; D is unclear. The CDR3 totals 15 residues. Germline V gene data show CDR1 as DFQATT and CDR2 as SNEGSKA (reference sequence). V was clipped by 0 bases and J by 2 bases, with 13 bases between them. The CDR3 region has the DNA TGCAGTGCTAGAGATATGAAGGGCTGGCAAGAGACCCAGTACTTC. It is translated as CSARDMKGWQETQYF.